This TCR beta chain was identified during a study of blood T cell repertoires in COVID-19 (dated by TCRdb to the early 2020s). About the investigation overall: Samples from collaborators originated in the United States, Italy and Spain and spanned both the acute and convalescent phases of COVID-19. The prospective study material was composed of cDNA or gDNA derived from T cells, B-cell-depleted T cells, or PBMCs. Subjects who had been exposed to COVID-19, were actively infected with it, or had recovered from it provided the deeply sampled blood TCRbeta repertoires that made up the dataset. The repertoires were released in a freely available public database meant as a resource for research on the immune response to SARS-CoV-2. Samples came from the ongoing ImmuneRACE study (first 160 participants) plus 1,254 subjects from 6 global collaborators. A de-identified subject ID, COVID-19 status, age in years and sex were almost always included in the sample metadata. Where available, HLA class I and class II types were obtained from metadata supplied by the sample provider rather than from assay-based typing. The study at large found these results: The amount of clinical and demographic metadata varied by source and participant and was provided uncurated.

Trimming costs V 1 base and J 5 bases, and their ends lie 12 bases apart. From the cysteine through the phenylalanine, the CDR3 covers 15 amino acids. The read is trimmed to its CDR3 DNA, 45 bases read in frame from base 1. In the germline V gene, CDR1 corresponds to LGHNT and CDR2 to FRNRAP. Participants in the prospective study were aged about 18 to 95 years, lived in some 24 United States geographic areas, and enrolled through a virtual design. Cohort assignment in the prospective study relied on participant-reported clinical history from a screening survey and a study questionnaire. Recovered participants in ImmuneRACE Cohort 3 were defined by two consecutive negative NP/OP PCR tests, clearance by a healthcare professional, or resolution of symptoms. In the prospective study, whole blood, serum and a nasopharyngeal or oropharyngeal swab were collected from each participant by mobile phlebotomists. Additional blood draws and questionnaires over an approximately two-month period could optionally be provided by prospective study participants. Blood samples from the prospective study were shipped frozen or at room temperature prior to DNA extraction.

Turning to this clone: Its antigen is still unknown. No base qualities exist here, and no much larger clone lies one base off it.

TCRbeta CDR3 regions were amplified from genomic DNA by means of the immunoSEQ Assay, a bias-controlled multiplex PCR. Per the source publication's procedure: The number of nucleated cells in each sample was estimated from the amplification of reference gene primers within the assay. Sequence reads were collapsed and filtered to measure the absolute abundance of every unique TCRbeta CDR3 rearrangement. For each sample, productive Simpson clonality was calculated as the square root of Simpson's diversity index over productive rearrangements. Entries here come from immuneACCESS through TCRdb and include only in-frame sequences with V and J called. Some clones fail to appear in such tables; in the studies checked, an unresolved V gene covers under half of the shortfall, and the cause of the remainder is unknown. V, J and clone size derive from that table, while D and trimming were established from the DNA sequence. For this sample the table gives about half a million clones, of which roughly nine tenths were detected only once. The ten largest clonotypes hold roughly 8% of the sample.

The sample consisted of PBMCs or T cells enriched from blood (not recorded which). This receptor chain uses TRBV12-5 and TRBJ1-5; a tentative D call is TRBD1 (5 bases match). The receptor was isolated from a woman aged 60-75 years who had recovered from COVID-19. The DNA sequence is TGTGCTAGTGGTTTGGCCCAAGGGGTGCATCAGCCCCAGCATTTT. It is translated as CASGLAQGVHQPQHF. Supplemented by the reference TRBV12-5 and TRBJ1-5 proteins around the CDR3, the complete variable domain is DARVTQTPRHKVTEMGQEVTMRCQPILGHNTVFWYRQTMMQGLELLAYFRNRAPLDDSGMPKDRFSAEMPDATLATLKIQPSEPRDSAVYFCASGLAQGVHQPQHFGDGTRLSIL.